These 5 T cell receptor beta chains were all obtained from the same sample, sequenced in a study of breast tumors, draining lymph nodes, adjacent tissues. The lymph nodes were axillary draining lymph nodes from breast cancer patients. TCRdb redid the calling of the multiplex PCR reads with MiXCR, one entry per CDR3 protein. The data show 100,000 or so distinct CDR3 sequences, 21% seen once. Specimen: axillary lymph node tissue. The source of these receptors is a female donor with breast cancer. Some clones in this sample may be carry-over from other donors' samples.

In this sample, this clonotype turned up many times. CDR3 DNA sequence: TGTGCCAGCAGCAGCTGGGAGAACGAGCAGTACTTC. The encoded protein is CASSSWENEQYF. This rearrangement joins TRBV3-1 to TRBJ2-7, with TRBD2 as a possible D gene (5 bases). V lost 5 bases to trimming and J lost 5 bases, with 10 bases between them. The germline gives CDR1 LGHDT, CDR2 YNNKEL (reference sequence). This CDR3 comprises 12 residues.

This clonotype was observed many times. The chain joins TRBV7-8 to TRBJ2-1; weak D call: TRBD2 (5 bases). Germline loops: CDR1 SGHVS, CDR2 FQNEAQ. Trimming pared 0 bases from V and 8 bases from J, leaving 5 bases between. The CDR3 is 12 residues long. Written as DNA, the CDR3 is TGTGCCAGCAGCTTAGCGCGGGATGAGCAGTTCTTC. Encoded protein: CASSLARDEQFF. Full variable domain (rest looked up from reference TRBV7-8 and TRBJ2-1): GAGVSQSPRYKVAKRGQDVALRCDPISGHVSLFWYQQALGQGPEFLTYFQNEAQLDKSGLPSDRFFAERPEGSVSTLKIQRTQQEDSAVYLCASSLARDEQFFGPGTRLTVL.

This clonotype was detected only a few times. The J gene is TRBJ1-3, the V gene TRBV5-6; the D is unclear. The V gene's germline CDR1 is SGHDT and CDR2 YYEEEE. Trimming cost V 3 bases and J 2 bases, with 18 bases left between them. The CDR3 contains 17 residues. CDR3 nucleotides: TGTGCCAGCAGCTCTCTTAAAGATCTCTCCCCTGGAAACACCATATATTTT. This translates into CASSSLKDLSPGNTIYF.

This clonotype was seen once. V and J are TRBV5-6 and TRBJ2-3, with D uncertain. Trimming cost V 6 bases and J 0 bases, with 14 bases left between them. Germline CDR1 reads SGHDT; CDR2 reads YYEEEE. The CDR3 consists of 15 residues. CDR3 coding DNA: TGTGCCAGCAATTCTAAGACCACTAGCACAGATACGCAGTATTTT. Amino acid sequence: CASNSKTTSTDTQYF. Using reference TRBV5-6 and TRBJ2-3 for the parts outside the CDR3, the full variable domain is DAGVTQSPTHLIKTRGQQVTLRCSPKSGHDTVSWYQQALGQGPQFIFQYYEEEERQRGNFPDRFSGHQFPNYSSELNVNALLLGDSALYLCASNSKTTSTDTQYFGPGTRLTVL.

This clonotype was detected once. This may arise from a read error, as a much more abundant clone is one base away. The chain has TRBV5-6 and TRBJ2-1, with a weak D call TRBD2 (5 bases). Germline CDR1 reads SGHDT; CDR2 reads YYEEEE. This CDR3 is 15 amino acids long. The CDR3 nucleotides are TGTGCCAGCAGCTTGAGGGAGCTCGTCTACAATGGGCAGTTCTTC. It translates to CASSLRELVYNGQFF.